Presented here are 16 T cell receptor beta chains from one specimen sequenced in a study of Graves' ophthalmopathy and Graves' hyperthyroidism (dated 2018 in TCRdb). TCRdb shows the sequencer as Illumina HiSeq 2000. For repertoire sequencing, TCR beta CDR3 regions were amplified from RNA transcripts. The first round was an RT-PCR using HTBI primers with the Qiagen OneStep RT-PCR kit, and this first round was followed by a second-round multiplex PCR, then size selection and purification. Through fastp at Q25 and MiXCR, TCRdb rebuilt clones from the public reads, retaining in-frame beta chains. Entries are consolidated by CDR3 protein sequence, retaining the most common genes and DNA. This sample is represented by roughly 1.1 million distinct CDR3 sequences; 35% to 45% of them were singletons. The ten largest clones add up to approximately 12% of the sample. The source material was peripheral blood or thyroid tissue (not recorded which). The receptors stem from an adult man with Graves' hyperthyroidism.

This clonotype appeared once. This chain uses TRBV9 with TRBJ2-5; a weak D match, TRBD2 (6 bases). Germline values: CDR1 SGDLS, CDR2 YYNGEE. V lost 3 bases to trimming and J lost 5 bases, with 14 bases between them. This CDR3 has 14 amino acids. The CDR3 region is CASSDHAGRETQYF. CDR3 nucleotides: TGTGCCAGCAGCGACCACGCGGGAAGGGAGACCCAGTACTTC. Using reference TRBV9 and TRBJ2-5 for the parts outside the CDR3, the full variable domain is DSGVTQTPKHLITATGQRVTLRCSPRSGDLSVYWYQQSLDQGLQFLIQYYNGEERAKGNILERFSAQQFPDLHSELNLSSLELGDSALYFCASSDHAGRETQYFGPGTRLLVL.

This clonotype appeared a few times. V usage is TRBV12-5 and J usage is TRBJ1-6, with unresolved D. The CDR3 spans 13 residues. The germline gives CDR1 LGHNT, CDR2 FRNRAP. Trimming removed 3 bases at V and 10 bases at J, with 10 bases between. The CDR3: CASGLGSESPLHF. The CDR3 coding sequence is TGTGCTAGTGGTTTAGGGTCCGAATCACCCCTCCACTTT.

CDR3 nucleotides: TGTGCCAGCAGCTTGGGTAGGGGGCGAGCCGGGGAGCTGTTTTTT. This encodes CASSLGRGRAGELFF. The chain employs TRBV7-2 and TRBJ2-2, with 7 nucleotides matching TRBD1. V lost 3 bases and J lost 6; bases outside the gene matches: 7. Germline lookup yields CDR1 SGHTA and CDR2 FQGNSA. The length of the CDR3 is 15 residues.

The chain joins TRBV29-1 to TRBJ2-2; TRBD2 might be the D (7 bases). Trimming left V 6 bases short and J 3 bases short, with 11 bases between. CDR3 length: 13 residues. Per the germline V gene, CDR1 is SQVTM and CDR2 is ANQGSEA. For the CDR3, the DNA is TGCAGCGTCAGGGGAGGGGACACCGGGGAGCTGTTTTTT. Translating it yields CSVRGGDTGELFF.

In this sample, this clonotype turned up many times. The gene calls are TRBV20-1 and TRBJ1-2, with a tentative D call TRBD1 (5 bases). Germline CDR1 and CDR2: DFQATT and SNEGSKA (reference sequence). Deletions cut 0 bases from V and 4 bases from J, with 24 bases between. The CDR3 totals 18 residues. CDR3 bases: TGCAGTGCTAGAGATCGTTCCTCGACAGCAGAACCTTCCTATGGCTACACCTTC. It specifies CSARDRSSTAEPSYGYTF.

This clonotype was detected ten times or more. The genes are TRBV2 and TRBJ1-1; D is unresolved. Trimming removed 1 base from V and 0 bases from J, with 6 bases in between. The germline V gene encodes CDR1 SNHLY and CDR2 FYNNEI. CDR3 length: 14 amino acids. CDR3 in amino acids: CASSEVGVNTEAFF. Here the CDR3 DNA reads TGTGCCAGCAGTGAAGTTGGGGTGAACACTGAAGCTTTCTTT.

This clonotype was found many times. The rearrangement uses TRBV7-2 and TRBJ2-7; D is unclear. V gave up 5 bases and J gave up 3 bases, with 14 bases separating them. CDR3 length equals 14 residues. Germline loops: CDR1 SGHTA, CDR2 FQGNSA. The CDR3 loop reads CASSAPLTLYEQYF. CDR3 in DNA: TGTGCCAGCAGCGCCCCTCTAACGCTCTACGAGCAGTACTTC.

This clonotype was counted a single time. The chain recombines TRBV25-1 with TRBJ2-2, with TRBD1 as a possible D gene (6 bases). The CDR3 is made up of 15 amino acids. V lost 6 bases and J 2 bases, leaving 13 bases between the germline ends. Germline V gene lookup returns CDR1 MGHDK and CDR2 SYGVNS. DNA of the CDR3: TGTGCCAGCAGGATTGGGACACATAACACCGGGGAGCTGTTTTTT. Translated, it gives CASRIGTHNTGELFF.

The chain employs TRBV4-3 and TRBJ2-7; D gene unclear. Per germline, CDR1 LGHNA and CDR2 YSLEER. CDR3 size: 14 residues. Deletions cut 0 bases from V and 4 bases from J, with 10 bases between. The DNA of the CDR3 is TGCGCCAGCAGCCAAGACGTCGACGGGTACGAGCAGTACTTC. Translation gives CASSQDVDGYEQYF.

The chain joins TRBV11-3 to TRBJ2-2; D possibly corresponds to TRBD1 (6 bases). The CDR3 has 15 residues. Per the germline V gene, CDR1 is SGHNT and CDR2 is YENEEA. V shed 0 bases and J shed 7 bases, with 12 bases lying between them. The CDR3 nucleotides are TGTGCCAGCAGCTTAGATGACAGGTTGAACGGGGAGCTGTTTTTT. The encoded protein is CASSLDDRLNGELFF.

Note on this clonotype: Compared with germline, one end of the junction differs, possibly owing to a read error. The chain has TRBV7-3 and TRBJ1-5; TRBD1 might be the D (6 bases). The CDR3 runs 16 residues. The V gene's germline CDR1 is SGHTA and CDR2 FQGTGA. This CDR3 is CASSQGSHRDNQPQHF. In DNA, the CDR3 is TGCGCCAGCAGCCAAGGATCGCACAGGGATAATCAGCCCCAGCATTTT.

In regard to this clonotype: The junction shows a germline mismatch at one end, possibly a read error. V usage is TRBV7-9 and J usage is TRBJ2-2; D is perhaps TRBD1 (5 bases). CDR3 size: 14 residues. Germline V lookup: CDR1 SEHNR, CDR2 FQNEAQ (reference sequence). The CDR3 DNA reads TGTGCCAGCAGCTTAGCCGTCAGGGTGAATGAGCAGTTTTTT. This encodes CASSLAVRVNEQFF.

This clonotype occurred many times. The chain carries TRBV19 and TRBJ1-5; 11 bases agree with TRBD1. Trimming removed 1 base from V and 7 bases from J; junction bases left unmatched: 3. This CDR3 has 15 residues. Germline V gene sequence: CDR1 LNHDA, CDR2 SQIVND (reference sequence). CDR3: CASSIGTGGGQPQHF. CDR3 sequence (DNA): TGTGCCAGTAGTATAGGGACAGGGGGCGGACAGCCCCAGCATTTT. The full variable domain, its missing parts supplied by reference TRBV19 and TRBJ1-5, is DGGITQSPKYLFRKEGQNVTLSCEQNLNHDAMYWYRQDPGQGLRLIYYSQIVNDFQKGDIAEGYSVSREKKESFPLTVTSAQKNPTAFYLCASSIGTGGGQPQHFGDGTRLSIL.

The table lists this clonotype with many counts. The CDR3 is CASSFGTAHQETQYF. The CDR3 nucleotides read TGTGCCAGCAGCTTCGGGACAGCCCACCAAGAGACCCAGTACTTC. The gene calls are TRBV7-9 and TRBJ2-5, with 7 bases fitting TRBD1. CDR3 length equals 15 residues. Germline CDR1 SEHNR, CDR2 FQNEAQ (reference sequence). V shed 3 bases, J shed 0 bases, and the junction held 4 bases outside the gene matches.

Ten or more counts support this clonotype. The gene calls are TRBV20-1 and TRBJ2-7, with 14 bases matching TRBD2. V gave up 5 bases and J gave up 3 bases; unmatched junction bases: 0. Germline V gene lookup returns CDR1 DFQATT and CDR2 SNEGSKA (reference sequence). The CDR3 contains 13 residues. CDR3 bases: TGCAGTGCTGGGACTAGCGGGAGCTACGAGCAGTACTTC. Protein sequence: CSAGTSGSYEQYF.

The J gene is TRBJ1-1, the V gene TRBV2, with 10 bases fitting TRBD1. From germline, CDR1 is SNHLY and CDR2 FYNNEI. Unmatched junction bases numbered 14, after V lost 6 bases and J lost 4 bases. This CDR3 is built from 17 residues. The CDR3 sequence is CASSLRDRGLRGTEAFF. The CDR3 nucleotides are TGTGCCAGCAGCCTCCGAGACAGGGGGCTAAGGGGCACTGAAGCTTTCTTT.